This TCR beta chain was sequenced in a study of vaccination and CD4 T cells after COVID-19. Study background: The cells in question were stimulated using overlapping spike peptides derived from SARS-CoV-2, HCoV-NL63, HCoV-OC43 and HCoV-229E. Researchers treated control cultures with a CEFX pool, an HIV-1 Nef pool, or no peptide.

Cultured CD4+ T-cell DNA underwent Oncomine TCR Beta short-read sequencing. Investigators isolated genomic DNA from cultured CD4+ T cells. TCRdb recomputed calls from the PCR reads with MiXCR, one row per CDR3 protein. The repertoire consists of tens of thousands of distinct CDR3 sequences, with roughly two fifths occurring once and the leading ten covering around 13%. The V gene lost 8 bases and the J gene lost 8 bases, with 16 bases spanning the gap. The CDR3 loop spans 13 amino acids. CDR1 and CDR2 from the germline V gene are MNHEY and SVGEGT. Sample treatment: roughly 10-day PBMC culture with coronavirus spike peptide pools or control peptides (ViraFEST assay). To note about this clonotype: Its antigen is unknown.

The TCR comes from a human donor who had recovered from COVID-19. The sequencing sample was made of CD4+ T cells from blood, cultured in vitro. This chain joins TRBV6-2 or TRBV6-3 and TRBJ2-1; either TRBD1 or TRBD2 may supply D (5 bases each). CDR3 sequence (DNA): TGTGCCAGCGAGGGGCTTACCCTGGATGAGCAGTTCTTC. Protein: CASEGLTLDEQFF.